This TCR beta chain was sequenced during a study of cytomegalovirus exposure and HLA in healthy donors. This CDR3 has 14 residues. The V and J ends lost 3 bases and 4 bases, in that order; junction bases with no gene match: 6. CDR1 LNHDA and CDR2 SQIVND come from the germline V gene (reference sequence). With respect to this clone: The antigen is undetermined.

Study-wide results and caveats: As was reported, the HLA-A and HLA-B alleles of most subjects were accurately predicted from TCR beta sequences.

13 Jbeta primers and 60 Vbeta primers were used for the PCR. TCRdb's copy holds only in-frame clones and misses some; the assay was immunoSEQ multiplex PCR. The sample yields about 110,000 clones, under 80% seen once. Material for sequencing was PBMCs. The chain links TRBV19 to TRBJ2-7; 7 bases fit TRBD1. This TCR was recovered from a woman aged 40 to 49 in good health and CMV-seropositive. The CDR3 DNA follows: TGTGCCAGTAGTATGAGACAGGGAAGGTACGAGCAGTACTTC. As protein: CASSMRQGRYEQYF.